This T cell receptor (beta chain) was recovered during a study of blood T cell repertoires in COVID-19. In the source study's methods: Using reference gene primer amplification, nucleated cell counts were estimated. The protocol was immunoSEQ multiplex PCR, while the TCRdb copy is restricted to in-frame clones and leaves out a portion. That table supplies the V and J calls and clone size; D and trimming were determined from the DNA. The profile covers more than 140,000 clones, with around 84% appearing a single time and roughly 8.7% taken by the ten largest. The sample taken for sequencing was peripheral blood. This TCR derives from a woman aged 55-70 years with acute or convalescent COVID-19.

CDR3 sequence: CASSADRVGTDTQYF. CDR3 DNA sequence: TGTGCCAGCAGTGCTGACAGGGTGGGTACAGATACGCAGTATTTT. V is TRBV2 and J is TRBJ2-3; 7 nucleotides agree with TRBD1. The V segment lost 4 bases and the J segment 3 bases; nucleotides outside the gene matches: 7. The germline V gene encodes CDR1 SNHLY and CDR2 FYNNEI. The length of the CDR3 is 15 residues.